This TCR beta chain was sequenced during a study of blood T cell repertoires in COVID-19. Study summary: Spain, Italy and the United States supplied samples that represented acute and convalescent COVID-19.

This CDR3 spans 13 amino acids. Per the germline V gene, CDR1 is ENHRY and CDR2 is SYGVKD. Trimming removed 10 bases from V and 2 bases from J, with 14 bases in between. As handled by the study authors: Researchers report that nucleated cell counts were estimated from reference gene primer amplification. Sequencing used immunoSEQ multiplex PCR; TCRdb keeps in-frame clones, though not all of them. D and trimming were read from the DNA, whereas the V and J calls and clone size are those reported in that table. The sample has just under 65,000 clones, 80% to 90% seen once; the top ten hold approximately 6%.

Sequenced: peripheral blood. The gene calls are TRBV10-3 and TRBJ1-1; D is ambiguous. This clonotype was obtained from a human donor in a cohort sampled during active COVID-19. The DNA for the CDR3 is TGTGCCACAAACGGTGCGGGCAACACTGAAGCTTTCTTT. Translating it yields CATNGAGNTEAFF.